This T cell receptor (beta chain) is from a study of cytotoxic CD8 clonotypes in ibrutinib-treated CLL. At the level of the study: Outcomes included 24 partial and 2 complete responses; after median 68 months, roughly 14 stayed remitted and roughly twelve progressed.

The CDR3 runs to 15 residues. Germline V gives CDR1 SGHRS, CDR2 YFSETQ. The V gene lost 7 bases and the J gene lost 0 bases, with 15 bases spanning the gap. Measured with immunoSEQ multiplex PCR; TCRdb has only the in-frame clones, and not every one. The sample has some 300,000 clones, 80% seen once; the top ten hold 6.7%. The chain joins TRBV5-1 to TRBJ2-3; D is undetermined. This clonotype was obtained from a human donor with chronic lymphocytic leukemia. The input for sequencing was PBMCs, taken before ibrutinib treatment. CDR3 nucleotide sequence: TGCGCCAGCGCCTTGCTTGGCAGTAGCACAGATACGCAGTATTTT. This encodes CASALLGSSTDTQYF.